The 29 T cell receptor beta chains below all came from one sample that was sequenced in a study of T-cell memory formation after mild COVID-19. TCRdb re-called the 5' RACE reads with MiXCR, one entry per CDR3 protein. The sample lists 550,000 to 650,000 distinct CDR3 sequences; roughly a sixth were seen once. The sample comprised PBMCs or a T cell subset sorted from them (not recorded which). The source of these receptors is an adult woman who had mild COVID-19 (a few samples of this study predate the infection). Cell type and time point are not known.

Ten or more counts support this clonotype. The J gene is TRBJ2-3, the V gene TRBV6-4; the D gene is possibly TRBD1 (6 bases). Trimming took 3 bases from V and 7 from J, leaving 17 bases between them. Germline loops: CDR1 MRHNA, CDR2 SNTAGT. The CDR3 loop spans 15 amino acids. CDR3 residues: CASSEGTRTRYTQYF. The CDR3, as DNA: TGTGCCAGCAGTGAGGGGACACGCACCCGTTATACGCAGTATTTT.

V gene TRBV4-1 combines with J gene TRBJ2-3, with unresolved D. V lost 3 bases and J 0 bases, leaving 4 bases between the germline ends. This CDR3 is 13 amino acids long. Per the germline V gene, CDR1 is MGHRA and CDR2 is YSYEKL. The CDR3 is CASSHPSTDTQYF. CDR3 nucleotides: TGCGCCAGCAGCCACCCTAGCACAGATACGCAGTATTTT.

The chain links TRBV6-1 to TRBJ2-5, with 8 bases identical to TRBD2. This CDR3 contains 18 residues. V lost 0 bases to trimming and J lost 1 base; unmatched junction nucleotides: 10. The germline gives CDR1 MNHNS, CDR2 SASEGT. CDR3 sequence: CASSEAVISGSLQETQYF. As DNA, the CDR3 is TGTGCCAGCAGTGAAGCCGTCATAAGCGGGAGCCTCCAAGAGACCCAGTACTTC.

This clonotype appeared many times. V usage is TRBV7-9 and J usage is TRBJ1-1; TRBD1 might be the D (6 bases). The CDR3 runs to 18 residues. V dropped 1 base and J dropped 0 bases, with 18 bases sitting between them. CDR1 and CDR2 from the germline V gene are SEHNR and FQNEAQ (reference sequence). For the CDR3, the DNA is TGTGCCAGCAGCTTAGGTTCGTTGTCAGGGGAAATGAACACTGAAGCTTTCTTT. As protein: CASSLGSLSGEMNTEAFF.

The rearrangement uses TRBV12-3 or TRBV12-4 and TRBJ2-1; D is undetermined. V was clipped by 7 bases and J by 2 bases, with 9 bases between them. There are 13 residues in the CDR3. The CDR3 reads CASTAGPYNEQFF. CDR3 DNA sequence: TGTGCCAGCACTGCAGGCCCCTACAATGAGCAGTTCTTC.

J is TRBJ2-7 and V is TRBV3-1, with TRBD2 matching over 14 bases. V shed 5 bases and J 7 bases; nucleotides not matched to a gene: 7. Germline V gene sequence: CDR1 LGHDT, CDR2 YNNKEL (reference sequence). CDR3 length equals 15 residues. The CDR3 sequence is CASSTSGLAGAEQYF. The DNA of the CDR3 is TGTGCCAGCAGCACATCGGGACTAGCGGGGGCTGAGCAGTACTTC.

This chain connects TRBV6-2 or TRBV6-3 to TRBJ2-5, with TRBD1 matching 8 bases. The CDR3 extends over 15 amino acids. Germline V gene lookup returns CDR1 MNHEY and CDR2 SVGEGT. Trimming at V came to 4 bases and at J to 1 base, leaving 5 bases not matched to a gene. CDR3 amino acids: CASSFGQGLQETQYF. The CDR3 region has the DNA TGTGCCAGCAGTTTCGGACAGGGCCTCCAAGAGACCCAGTACTTC.

In this sample, this clonotype turned up many times. The CDR3 DNA sequence: TGTGCCAGCAGCTTGGACAGGGGGCGAGAGACCCAGTACTTC. Translation: CASSLDRGRETQYF. The V call is TRBV7-9, the J call TRBJ2-5; 11 bases are a match to TRBD1. This CDR3 spans 14 amino acids. V shed 3 bases, J shed 4 bases, and the junction held 1 base outside the gene matches. Germline CDR1 reads SEHNR; CDR2 reads FQNEAQ (reference sequence).

The rearrangement joins TRBV6-1 to TRBJ1-5, with D possibly matching TRBD1 (5 bases). V dropped 9 bases and J dropped 3 bases, with 12 bases sitting between them. The germline gives CDR1 MNHNS, CDR2 SASEGT. This CDR3 contains 13 residues. The CDR3: CASSTVPNQPQHF. The CDR3 DNA sequence: TGTGCCAGTTCGACAGTTCCCAATCAGCCCCAGCATTTT.

This clonotype was detected only a few times. This chain joins TRBV27 and TRBJ2-7; D could derive from TRBD1 or TRBD2 (5 bases each). V dropped 3 bases and J dropped 0 bases, with 15 bases sitting between them. The CDR3 extends over 16 amino acids. Germline values: CDR1 MNHEY, CDR2 SMNVEV (reference sequence). Written as DNA, the CDR3 is TGTGCCAGCAGTTTGTCAGGGACGTCGAGCTCCTACGAGCAGTACTTC. Its translation is CASSLSGTSSSYEQYF.

Only a few counts were recorded for this clonotype. The chain combines TRBV9 with TRBJ2-2; tentatively, D is TRBD1 (5 bases). Trimming took off 4 bases at V and 7 bases at J, with 17 bases between the two ends. Per germline, CDR1 SGDLS and CDR2 YYNGEE. This CDR3 region has 15 residues. The CDR3 nucleotides read TGTGCCAGCAGCACCCACCCGGCAGGGATCGGGGAGCTGTTTTTT. Protein: CASSTHPAGIGELFF.

This chain uses TRBV2 with TRBJ1-1, with no clear D. The ends were cut back, 7 bases at V and 1 base at J, with 10 bases in the middle. From germline, CDR1 is SNHLY and CDR2 FYNNEI. The CDR3 runs 13 residues. Here the CDR3 DNA reads TGTGCCAGCAAAAGGGCTTGGAACACTGAAGCTTTCTTT. Amino acids: CASKRAWNTEAFF.

This clonotype was observed a few times. The chain uses TRBV20-1 and TRBJ2-7; D remains ambiguous. This CDR3 is 17 amino acids long. Germline V gives CDR1 DFQATT, CDR2 SNEGSKA (reference sequence). Deletions cut 3 bases from V and 3 bases from J, with 24 bases between. CDR3 bases: TGCAGTGCTAGTGTGTTCCCCCCGGCAGGTTTTCACTACGAGCAGTACTTC. Its translation is CSASVFPPAGFHYEQYF.

V is TRBV6-2 or TRBV6-3 and J is TRBJ1-2; 8 bases agree with TRBD1. J was trimmed by 4 bases and V by 5 bases; bases with no gene match: 18. The germline V gene has CDR1 MNHEY and CDR2 SVGEGT. CDR3 length: 18 residues. The CDR3 region is CASSPPGTGTHRGYGYTF. DNA of the CDR3: TGTGCCAGCAGTCCCCCCGGGACAGGCACTCACAGGGGCTATGGCTACACCTTC.

The V gene is TRBV19, the J gene TRBJ1-1; D unresolved. The germline CDR1 and CDR2 sequences are LNHDA and SQIVND (reference sequence). V lost 3 bases to trimming and J lost 1 base, with 3 bases between them. CDR3 length: 12 amino acids. The CDR3 nucleotides read TGTGCCAGTAGTATGGCGAACACTGAAGCTTTCTTT. Translated, it gives CASSMANTEAFF.

The CDR3 spells CASSTRGRAFEQYF. The CDR3 nucleotides are TGTGCCAGCAGCACTCGGGGCAGGGCTTTCGAGCAGTACTTC. The gene calls are TRBV7-2 and TRBJ2-7; D is perhaps TRBD1 or TRBD2 (5 bases each). The V gene lost 5 bases and the J gene lost 6 bases, with 17 bases spanning the gap. Germline V gene sequence: CDR1 SGHTA, CDR2 FQGNSA. The CDR3 runs to 14 residues.

The chain has TRBV10-3 and TRBJ2-7, with D perhaps TRBD1 or TRBD2 (5 bases each). The CDR3 loop spans 14 amino acids. Between the trimmed V and J ends, which lost 10 bases and 0 bases, there was a span of 16 bases. Germline values: CDR1 ENHRY, CDR2 SYGVKD. This chain's CDR3 is CATNPGASSYEQYF. The CDR3 DNA follows: TGTGCCACCAATCCCGGGGCGAGCTCCTACGAGCAGTACTTC.

This clonotype appeared a single time. The chain uses TRBV20-1 and TRBJ2-1; D gene uncertain. CDR1 is DFQATT, CDR2 SNEGSKA, per germline (reference sequence). This CDR3 has 14 residues. Trimming stripped 5 bases from V and 0 bases from J, with 11 bases between. Written as DNA, the CDR3 is TGCAGTGCTGCGGCCATAAACTCCTACAATGAGCAGTTCTTC. Translated: CSAAAINSYNEQFF.

This clonotype came up a few times. The chain recombines TRBV7-2 with TRBJ2-3, with 8 nucleotides matching TRBD2. After removal of 5 bases from V and 0 bases from J, the junction contained 7 bases not matched to a gene. Per germline, CDR1 SGHTA and CDR2 FQGNSA. The CDR3 totals 16 residues. CDR3 amino acids: CASSRFLAGSTDTQYF. The CDR3 nucleotides are TGTGCCAGCAGCCGATTTTTAGCGGGAAGCACAGATACGCAGTATTTT.

This clonotype was seen a handful of times. The chain is built from TRBV7-8 and TRBJ2-5; D call uncertain. From germline, CDR1 is SGHVS and CDR2 FQNEAQ. The CDR3 totals 15 residues. The V end lost 1 base, the J end lost 5 bases, and 14 bases lay between the germline ends. CDR3 bases: TGTGCCAGCAGCTTAGTTTTCTGGCGCCGGGAGACCCAGTACTTC. This codes for CASSLVFWRRETQYF.

The gene calls are TRBV23-1 and TRBJ2-5; D is uncertain. TRBV23-1 qualifies as an ORF whose function is uncertain. This CDR3 comprises 10 residues. V dropped 8 bases and J dropped 3 bases, with 4 bases sitting between them. The DNA of the CDR3 is TGCGCCAGCCCTGAAGAGACCCAGTACTTC. Encoded protein: CASPEETQYF.

V gene TRBV19 combines with J gene TRBJ2-7; TRBD2 agrees at 14 bases. The CDR3 loop spans 15 amino acids. With 6 bases clipped from V and 7 bases from J, the junction kept 8 bases outside the gene matches. The germline CDR1 and CDR2 sequences are LNHDA and SQIVND (reference sequence). The CDR3 bases are TGTGCCAGTAGACCGGGACTAGCGGGAGTCGGGGAGCAGTACTTC. Its translation: CASRPGLAGVGEQYF.

This clonotype was recorded a few times. The V gene is TRBV7-8, the J gene TRBJ2-1; 10 bases match TRBD2. The CDR3 covers 18 residues. Germline V CDR1 and CDR2: SGHVS, FQNEAQ. V trimming: 5 bases; J trimming: 0 bases; junction bases outside the gene matches: 10. Here the CDR3 reads CASSPRAGGPRSYNEQFF. CDR3 bases: TGTGCCAGCAGCCCGAGAGCGGGAGGGCCCCGCTCCTACAATGAGCAGTTCTTC.

The genes are TRBV19 and TRBJ2-3, with D possibly matching TRBD1 (5 bases). The CDR3 has 15 amino acids. V was shortened by 5 bases and J by 1 base, with 13 bases between the two germline ends. The germline gives CDR1 LNHDA, CDR2 SQIVND (reference sequence). For the CDR3, the DNA is TGTGCCAGTAGTCCGGCCGAGACAGGCACAGATACGCAGTATTTT. This sequence encodes CASSPAETGTDTQYF.

This clonotype was seen more than once but under ten times. This sequence joins TRBV23-1 and TRBJ1-2; weak D call: TRBD1 (5 bases). TRBV23-1 is an ORF for which the function is uncertain. V was pared by 8 bases and J by 6 bases, with 19 bases between. The CDR3 spans 14 residues. CDR3 region: CASARRRDGHGYTF. Here the CDR3 DNA reads TGCGCCAGCGCCCGACGGAGGGACGGCCATGGCTACACCTTC.

The V and J genes are TRBV7-2 and TRBJ1-2; D is unclear. V lost 3 bases and J lost 6, with 14 bases in between. This CDR3 region has 14 residues. Germline CDR1 SGHTA, CDR2 FQGNSA. For the CDR3, the DNA is TGTGCCAGCAGCTTTCGTCATTTGTATGATGGCTACACCTTC. This translates into CASSFRHLYDGYTF.

The chain links TRBV12-3 or TRBV12-4 to TRBJ2-7, with D perhaps being TRBD1 or TRBD2 (6 bases each). Trimming stripped 7 bases from V and 5 bases from J, with 18 bases between. The CDR3 has 14 residues. This CDR3 is CASTRRGAEDEQYF. The CDR3 DNA follows: TGTGCCAGCACCAGGAGGGGGGCAGAGGACGAGCAGTACTTC.

The chain combines TRBV12-3 or TRBV12-4 with TRBJ2-2, with D perhaps given as TRBD1 or TRBD2 (6 bases each). The V end lost 7 bases, the J end lost 5 bases, and 20 bases lay between the germline ends. This CDR3 has 16 residues. The CDR3 DNA is TGTGCCAGCAATACCCGCGCCGGGGGCGGGACCGGGGAGCTGTTTTTT. Encoded protein: CASNTRAGGGTGELFF.

This chain links TRBV3-1 with TRBJ2-5; 9 bases are a match to TRBD2. There are 14 residues in the CDR3. From germline, CDR1 is LGHDT and CDR2 YNNKEL (reference sequence). V shed 3 bases and J 7 bases; nucleotides not matched to a gene: 6. The CDR3 protein is CASSQSGRSVTQYF. The CDR3 coding sequence is TGTGCCAGCAGCCAGAGCGGGAGGAGTGTGACCCAGTACTTC.